The rows below give T cell receptor beta chains drawn from one sample of a study of shared clonotypes between healthy human individuals. This table comes from immunoSEQ multiplex PCR, and its TCRdb copy is limited to in-frame clones, with some not included. The sample carries a few hundred thousand clones, nearly 97% recorded once. The specimen was naive CD8+ T cells sorted from blood. The source is a woman under 40 in good health. The CDR3 runs from the conserved cysteine through the conserved F or W. A D gene is named only where the DNA matches it firmly. Size tells how often a clone was seen (once, few, many) or the class of an expanded clone, and some rows leave it out.

v_gene	abundance	d_gene	j_gene	CDR3aa	CDR3nt
TRBV7-8	-	TRBD2	TRBJ2-1	CASSPAGGLATYNEQFF	TGTGCCAGCAGCCCGGCGGGGGGTCTAGCCACTTACAATGAGCAGTTCTTC
TRBV21-1	-	-	TRBJ2-5	CASIVGRAPQYF	TGTGCCAGCATTGTTGGCCGAGCTCCCCAGTACTTC
TRBV7-3	-	TRBD1	TRBJ1-1	CASSLTGGENTEAFF	TGTGCCAGCAGCTTGACAGGGGGCGAGAACACTGAAGCTTTCTTT
TRBV28	-	-	TRBJ2-1	CASTYFLGSSYNEQFF	TGTGCCAGCACTTACTTTCTCGGGAGCTCCTACAATGAGCAGTTCTTC
TRBV5-4	-	-	TRBJ1-4	CASSSGFNEKLFF	TGTGCCAGCAGCTCGGGGTTCAATGAAAAACTGTTTTTT
TRBV5-4	-	-	TRBJ2-7	CASSLDRSYEQYF	TGTGCCAGCAGCTTGGATCGCTCCTACGAGCAGTACTTC
TRBV10-3	once	TRBD2	TRBJ2-1	CAISESRASGDYNEQFF	TGTGCCATCAGTGAGTCGAGGGCTAGCGGGGACTACAATGAGCAGTTCTTC
TRBV4-1	-	-	TRBJ2-3	CASSQTTDTQYF	TGCGCCAGCAGCCAAACCACAGATACGCAGTATTTT
TRBV10-3	-	-	TRBJ2-7	CAISESDTSSYEQYF	TGTGCCATCAGTGAGTCGGACACCAGCTCCTACGAGCAGTACTTC
TRBV4-1	-	-	TRBJ2-7	CASSQTGTPYEQYF	TGCGCCAGCAGCCAAACCGGGACCCCCTACGAGCAGTACTTC
TRBV28	-	-	TRBJ1-1	CASSPTGTGNTEAFF	TGTGCCAGCAGTCCGACCGGTACAGGGAACACTGAAGCTTTCTTT
TRBV6-1	-	TRBD2	TRBJ2-7	CASSEGLAGTYEQYF	TGTGCCAGCAGTGAAGGACTAGCGGGAACCTACGAGCAGTACTTC
TRBV27	-	-	TRBJ2-7	CASRGGPASIYEQYF	TGTGCCAGCAGGGGAGGACCAGCATCGATCTACGAGCAGTACTTC
TRBV5-6	-	TRBD2	TRBJ2-1	CASRQGLAGEAGEQFF	TGTGCCAGCAGACAAGGATTGGCGGGAGAGGCGGGGGAGCAGTTCTTC
TRBV7-8	-	-	TRBJ2-3	CASSLAPRGWGTDTQYF	TGTGCCAGCAGCTTAGCTCCCAGGGGATGGGGCACAGATACGCAGTATTTT
TRBV5-4	-	TRBD2	TRBJ2-7	CASSLTSGSSYEQYF	TGTGCCAGCAGTTTGACTAGCGGGTCCTCTTACGAGCAGTACTTC
TRBV29-1	-	TRBD1	TRBJ2-7	CSVRDRGYEQYF	TGCAGCGTTCGCGACAGGGGCTACGAGCAGTACTTC
TRBV10-2	-	-	TRBJ2-1	CASSESGTNHNEQFF	TGCGCCAGCAGTGAGTCAGGGACCAACCACAATGAGCAGTTCTTC
TRBV28	-	-	TRBJ1-1	CASSLLSENTEAFF	TGTGCCAGCAGTTTACTGAGTGAAAACACTGAAGCTTTCTTT
TRBV7-9	-	-	TRBJ2-1	CASSLGGFNEQFF	TGTGCCAGCAGCTTAGGCGGCTTCAATGAGCAGTTCTTC
TRBV7-9	-	-	TRBJ1-2	CASSSGVNYGYTF	TGTGCCAGCAGCTCAGGGGTTAACTATGGCTACACCTTC
TRBV5-1	-	-	TRBJ2-2	CASSLGRVNTGELFF	TGCGCCAGCAGCTTGGGTCGGGTGAACACCGGGGAGCTGTTTTTT
TRBV4-1	-	-	TRBJ1-4	CASSQRVDEKLFF	TGCGCCAGCAGCCAACGCGTCGATGAAAAACTGTTTTTT
TRBV6-5	-	TRBD2	TRBJ2-1	CASSYGAGGNYNEQFF	TGTGCCAGCAGTTACGGGGCGGGAGGGAACTACAATGAGCAGTTCTTC
TRBV7-8	-	TRBD2	TRBJ2-2	CASSLGTSGSSDTGELFF	TGTGCCAGCAGCTTAGGGACTAGCGGGAGTAGCGACACCGGGGAGCTGTTTTTT
TRBV5-4	-	-	TRBJ1-2	CASESVSGYTF	TGTGCCAGCGAATCCGTTAGTGGCTACACCTTC
TRBV19	-	-	TRBJ2-2	CASSIPYTGELFF	TGTGCCAGTAGTATACCATACACCGGGGAGCTGTTTTTT
TRBV27	-	TRBD1	TRBJ1-3	CASSSGAGTGYGNTIYF	TGTGCCAGCAGTTCCGGGGCCGGGACAGGGTATGGAAACACCATATATTTT
TRBV4-1	-	-	TRBJ2-7	CASSGPGDLNEQYF	TGCGCCAGCAGCGGGCCGGGAGATCTGAACGAGCAGTACTTC
TRBV27	once	-	TRBJ1-3	CARRLGNTIYF	TGTGCCAGGCGACTTGGAAACACCATATATTTT
TRBV10-2	-	-	TRBJ2-1	CASRAEYNEQFF	TGCGCCAGCAGGGCAGAGTACAATGAGCAGTTCTTC
TRBV6-6	-	TRBD1	TRBJ2-5	CASRADRGFETQYF	TGTGCCAGCAGAGCTGACAGGGGGTTCGAGACCCAGTACTTC
TRBV27	-	-	TRBJ2-3	CASSTLVSGTDTQYF	TGTGCCAGCAGTACACTAGTGTCGGGCACAGATACGCAGTATTTT
TRBV6-5	-	-	TRBJ2-1	CASSYSIRTGNEQFF	TGTGCCAGCAGTTACTCGATCAGGACGGGGAATGAGCAGTTCTTC
TRBV6-1	-	-	TRBJ2-6	CASSEGRTGANVLTF	TGTGCCAGCAGTGAAGGAAGAACTGGGGCCAACGTCCTGACTTTC